This T cell receptor (beta chain) came from a study of T-cell memory formation after mild COVID-19. As regards this clonotype: As yet, its antigen is unknown.

With constant-segment primers, 5'RACE yielded cDNA libraries of TCR alpha and TCR beta that carried sample barcodes and UMIs. In TCRdb, the 5' RACE reads were re-called with MiXCR into one record per CDR3 protein. The sample consists of a few hundred thousand distinct CDR3 sequences, around 21% of them appearing once. Study observations and caveats: There was no confirmation that second-wave clones peaking on day 37 were SARS-CoV-2 specific. Memory sampled before infection contained some responding clones, suggesting cross-reactive memory joined.

The germline V gene has CDR1 SGHDT and CDR2 YYEEEE. Trimming cost V 5 bases and J 1 base, with 24 bases left between them. This CDR3 comprises 18 residues. The sequencing sample was made of PBMCs or a T cell subset sorted from them (not recorded which). J is TRBJ1-1 and V is TRBV5-6; D is ambiguous. The clonotype comes from an adult woman who had mild COVID-19 (a few samples of this study predate the infection). Cell type and time point are not known. For the CDR3, the DNA is TGTGCCAGCAGTCAGACCCGATTGACGTTTACACCGAACACTGAAGCTTTCTTT. Protein sequence: CASSQTRLTFTPNTEAFF.